These T cell receptor beta chains were read from a single sample in a study of graft-versus-host responses after intestinal transplantation. These receptors have no identified antigens. Libraries were prepared by immunoSEQ multiplex PCR; TCRdb keeps only in-frame clonotypes and omits some of them. The sample gives approximately 130,000 clones, just over 90% of which show up once; approximately 0.17% is in the top ten. This sample comprised unstimulated CD4+ T cells sorted from spleen or lymph node cells, obtained before intestinal transplant. The source of these receptors is a human donor who received an intestinal transplant. CDR3s include the opening cysteine and the closing phenylalanine or tryptophan. The D gene is left open where the match is weak. Expanded clones are given a class, and other clones once, few, many or no size at all.

V,J,size,D,DNA,CDR3
TRBV10-3,TRBJ2-7,.,.,TGTGCCATCAGCCGGACAGTCTCCTACGAGCAGTACTTC,CAISRTVSYEQYF
TRBV6-1,TRBJ2-1,.,TRBD1,TGTGCCAGCAGTCGGACAGGGTACAATGAGCAGTTCTTC,CASSRTGYNEQFF
TRBV6-1,TRBJ2-1,.,TRBD1,TGTGCCAGCAGTGAATATGGGACAGAATACAATGAGCAGTTCTTC,CASSEYGTEYNEQFF
TRBV7-3,TRBJ1-1,.,.,TGTGCCAGCAGCCAAGGGGGGGGGTATGAAGCTTTCTTT,CASSQGGGYEAFF
TRBV29-1,TRBJ2-1,.,.,TGCAGCGTGGGGGGACGCTTGAACTACAATGAGCAGTTCTTC,CSVGGRLNYNEQFF
TRBV5-1,TRBJ1-5,.,.,TGCGCCAGCAGCTTGGATGGGGTTCTGAATCAGCCCCAGCATTTT,CASSLDGVLNQPQHF
TRBV7-8,TRBJ2-3,.,.,TGTGCCACCCGGAGCCGGACTATCGCGCCGGATACGCAGTATTTT,CATRSRTIAPDTQYF
TRBV28,TRBJ1-6,.,.,TGTGCCAGTCGTTCGGCTCGGCTTGGGTCACCCCTCCACTTT,CASRSARLGSPLHF
TRBV4-1,TRBJ1-5,.,.,TGCGCCAGCAGCCAGATTTTAAGGTCCAGGGGAGGTCAGCCCCAGCATTTT,CASSQILRSRGGQPQHF
TRBV29-1,TRBJ2-3,.,TRBD1,TGCAGCGTACTACGACAGGGTACAGATACGCAGTATTTT,CSVLRQGTDTQYF
TRBV11-2,TRBJ2-3,.,.,TGTGCCAGCAGCCGGGGCCAAAGGCGCACAGATACGCAGTATTTT,CASSRGQRRTDTQYF
TRBV5-1,TRBJ2-7,.,.,TGCGCCAGCAGCCCGCAGGGCGTCTACGAGCAGTACTTC,CASSPQGVYEQYF
TRBV10-3,TRBJ1-3,.,.,TGTGCCATCAGGATGACAGGAAACACCATATATTTT,CAIRMTGNTIYF
TRBV6-5,TRBJ2-3,.,TRBD1,TGTGCCAGCAGTCCCAGGGGGCGGGATACGCAGTATTTT,CASSPRGRDTQYF
TRBV12-5,TRBJ1-6,few,TRBD1,TGTGCTAGTGGTGTAGGACAGGGGAATTCACCCCTCCACTTT,CASGVGQGNSPLHF
TRBV7-9,TRBJ1-6,.,.,TGTGCCAGCAGCTTAGCCTGGGGTAATTCACCCCTCCACTTT,CASSLAWGNSPLHF
TRBV5-1,TRBJ1-1,.,.,TGCGCCAGCAGCTTGGTACAGACGAACACTGAAGCTTTCTTT,CASSLVQTNTEAFF
TRBV5-1,TRBJ1-1,.,.,TGCGCCAGCAGCTTGGCCGGGGGGGCGAAGGGCACTGAAGCTTTCTTT,CASSLAGGAKGTEAFF
TRBV18,TRBJ1-2,.,TRBD1,TGTGCCAGCTCACCAGGGACAGGGCCCAACTATGGCTACACCTTC,CASSPGTGPNYGYTF
TRBV7-2,TRBJ2-5,once,TRBD2,TGTGCCAGCAGCTGGCGCCCGGACCTTTGGGGGGGAGAGACCCAGTACTTC,CASSWRPDLWGGETQYF
TRBV6-1,TRBJ2-7,.,TRBD1,TGTGCCAGCAGTCATACATTACAGGGGCGTTACGAGCAGTACTTC,CASSHTLQGRYEQYF
TRBV10-3,TRBJ1-6,.,TRBD1,TGTGCCATCAGCAATGGGACAGTTGGTTCACCCCTCCACTTT,CAISNGTVGSPLHF
TRBV5-1,TRBJ2-5,.,.,TGCGCCAGCAGCTTAGCCGGGGGCCAAGAGACCCAGTACTTC,CASSLAGGQETQYF
TRBV5-1,TRBJ1-2,.,.,TGCGCCAGCAGCTTGGACATCGTCCACATCTATGGCTACACCTTC,CASSLDIVHIYGYTF
TRBV19,TRBJ1-6,.,TRBD1,TGTGCCAGTAGTGAGACAGGGGATTCACCCCTCCACTTT,CASSETGDSPLHF
TRBV29-1,TRBJ1-5,.,.,TGCAGCGTTCAAACCCACGGAAATCAGCCCCAGCATTTT,CSVQTHGNQPQHF
TRBV18,TRBJ2-3,.,.,TGTGCCAGCTCACCACCGGGGGGCACAGATACGCAGTATTTT,CASSPPGGTDTQYF
TRBV29-1,TRBJ2-3,few,.,TGCAGCGTTAGAGTTGGGACTGATACGCAGTATTTT,CSVRVGTDTQYF
TRBV30,TRBJ2-1,.,TRBD1,TGTGCCTGGAGTTCCGGACAGGGGTCCTACAATGAGCAGTTCTTC,CAWSSGQGSYNEQFF
TRBV11-2,TRBJ1-1,.,.,TGTGCCAGCAGCTACGTGGCGAACACTGAAGCTTTCTTT,CASSYVANTEAFF
TRBV7-9,TRBJ2-3,once,TRBD2,TGTGCCAGCAGCTTGCAGCGGGGCCTCACAGATACGCAGTATTTT,CASSLQRGLTDTQYF
TRBV9,TRBJ2-3,.,TRBD2,TGTGCCAGCAGCGTAGGGGGACTAGCGGCCACAGATACGCAGTATTTT,CASSVGGLAATDTQYF
TRBV5-4,TRBJ2-5,.,.,TGTGCCAGCAGCTTGGGGGTCAGGGAGACCCAGTACTTC,CASSLGVRETQYF
TRBV5-1,TRBJ2-1,once,.,TGCGCCAGCAGCTTCGACTACAATGAGCAGTTCTTC,CASSFDYNEQFF
TRBV5-8,TRBJ2-7,.,.,TGTGCCAGCAGCAACCAGATGAGCTCCTACGAGCAGTACTTC,CASSNQMSSYEQYF
TRBV10-3,TRBJ1-1,.,.,TGTGCCATCAGTTACGGGACAAGGAACACTGAAGCTTTCTTT,CAISYGTRNTEAFF
TRBV18,TRBJ1-2,.,.,TGTGCCAGCTCACCACCCTCGACCATGCGCTATGGCTACACCTTC,CASSPPSTMRYGYTF
TRBV5-4,TRBJ2-1,.,.,TGTGCCAGCAGATCTGCGAGCGGGAATGAGCAGTTCTTC,CASRSASGNEQFF
TRBV11-3,TRBJ1-6,.,.,TGTGCCAGCAGCTTAGTTATGTCTCCGGGGGCGAGTTCACCCCTCCACTTT,CASSLVMSPGASSPLHF
TRBV6-1,TRBJ1-5,.,TRBD1,TGTGCCAGCAGTGAGACAGGGGGGAGCCAGCCCCAGCATTTT,CASSETGGSQPQHF
TRBV11-3,TRBJ2-1,.,.,TGTGCCAGCAGCTTAGCCAAATTGGGCTACAATGAGCAGTTCTTC,CASSLAKLGYNEQFF
TRBV7-3,TRBJ1-1,few,.,TGTGCCAGCAGCCAGGGGATGAACACTGAAGCTTTCTTT,CASSQGMNTEAFF
TRBV7-9,TRBJ2-7,.,TRBD2,TGTGCCAGCGCTAGGGGCGGGGGCGAGCAGTACTTC,CASARGGGEQYF
TRBV4-1,TRBJ2-1,.,.,TGCGCCAGCAGCCAAGTTGAAGTAGTTGAGCAGTTCTTC,CASSQVEVVEQFF
TRBV6-5,TRBJ1-6,once,TRBD1,TGTGCCAGCAGTTATTCGTCGGGACAGGGGATTTCACCCCTCCACTTT,CASSYSSGQGISPLHF
TRBV19,TRBJ1-1,.,.,TGTGCCAGTAGGATACCTCAGGTGGGCACTGAAGCTTTCTTT,CASRIPQVGTEAFF
TRBV18,TRBJ1-1,.,.,TGTGCCAGCTCACCACCGGGAGCGAACACTGAAGCTTTCTTT,CASSPPGANTEAFF
TRBV5-1,TRBJ2-5,.,.,TGCGCCAGCACCCCAGGGCCCCTAGGAGAGACCCAGTACTTC,CASTPGPLGETQYF